What follows are 3 T cell receptor beta chains derived from one specimen sequenced in a study of Tregs in tolerant kidney transplant recipients. Repertoires were generated with immunoSEQ multiplex PCR, while TCRdb's copy carries only in-frame clones and drops some. The sample consists of 65,000 or so clones, over 75% of them appearing once. The nonmyeloablative bone marrow transplants came from related graft donors, with transient mixed chimerism. The sample consisted of CD4+ T cells from blood (PBMCs), taken 6 months after the transplant. The receptors were sampled from a human patient who received a combined kidney and bone marrow transplant. Some of the T cells might come from the graft donor.

This chain links TRBV2 with TRBJ2-5; the D is unclear. V lost 7 bases to trimming and J lost 4 bases, with 13 bases between them. CDR3 length equals 13 residues. The germline V gene has CDR1 SNHLY and CDR2 FYNNEI. The CDR3 DNA reads TGTGCCAGCATGGAGAGGATGGGAGAGACCCAGTACTTC. Translation: CASMERMGETQYF.

This chain connects TRBV5-4 to TRBJ2-3; 8 nucleotides line up with TRBD2. Germline CDR1 SGHNT, CDR2 YYREEE (reference sequence). The length of the CDR3 is 18 residues. The V gene end was trimmed by 4 bases and the J gene end by 2 bases; junction bases not matched to a gene: 15. CDR3 in amino acids: CASSTGLASAQDTDTQYF. In DNA, the CDR3 is TGTGCCAGCAGCACCGGACTAGCTTCGGCACAGGACACAGATACGCAGTATTTT. The whole variable domain, remainder taken from reference TRBV5-4 and TRBJ2-3, is ETGVTQSPTHLIKTRGQQVTLRCSSQSGHNTVSWYQQALGQGPQFIFQYYREEENGRGNFPPRFSGLQFPNYSSELNVNALELDDSALYLCASSTGLASAQDTDTQYFGPGTRLTVL.

The rearrangement joins TRBV4-1 to TRBJ1-4; TRBD1 agrees at 9 bases. The V segment lost 3 bases and the J segment 6 bases; nucleotides outside the gene matches: 5. The CDR3 loop spans 15 amino acids. The germline V gene encodes CDR1 MGHRA and CDR2 YSYEKL. CDR3: CASSHGRQGDEKLFF. In DNA, the CDR3 is TGCGCCAGCAGCCATGGGCGACAGGGGGATGAAAAACTGTTTTTT.